The rows below give T cell receptor beta chains drawn from one sample of a study of STAT5B mutations in CD4+ large granular lymphocyte leukemia. Repertoires were generated with immunoSEQ multiplex PCR, while TCRdb's copy carries only in-frame clones and drops some. The sample contains 40,000 to 55,000 clones, 80% to 85% of which appear only once. The sequencing sample was made of CD4+ T cells from blood buffy coats. The receptors derive from a human donor in good health. CDR3s include the opening cysteine and the closing phenylalanine or tryptophan. D genes are given only for firm matches. The size field is filled for only some rows; it gives once, few, many or a size class.

size: -
D: TRBD2
J: TRBJ2-2
V: TRBV5-1
length: 14
DNA: TGCGCCAGCAGCCGCGGGGGGGCTACCGGGGAGCTGTTTTTT
CDR3: CASSRGGATGELFF

size: -
D: -
J: TRBJ2-7
V: TRBV18
length: 14
DNA: TGTGCCAGCTCACCGGGCAAGGGCGGGTACGAGCAGTACTTC
CDR3: CASSPGKGGYEQYF

size: -
D: -
J: TRBJ2-2
V: TRBV6-4
length: 13
DNA: TGTGCCAGCAGTGAAGGGGACACCGGGGAGCTGTTTTTT
CDR3: CASSEGDTGELFF

size: -
D: TRBD1
J: TRBJ1-4
V: TRBV10-3
length: 15
DNA: TGTGCCATCAGTGCGGGACAGGGGGAAGGTGAAAAACTGTTTTTT
CDR3: CAISAGQGEGEKLFF

size: -
D: -
J: TRBJ1-2
V: TRBV5-4
length: 12
DNA: TGTGCCAGCAGCGCCCCGGGGGATGGCTACACCTTC
CDR3: CASSAPGDGYTF

size: few
D: TRBD1
J: TRBJ1-4
V: TRBV15
length: 13
DNA: TGTGCCACGGGACAGGGGGCTTATGAAAAACTGTTTTTT
CDR3: CATGQGAYEKLFF

size: -
D: -
J: TRBJ1-1
V: TRBV5-1
length: 14
DNA: TGCGCCAGCACACCTTGGGGGGATGACACTGAAGCTTTCTTT
CDR3: CASTPWGDDTEAFF

size: -
D: -
J: TRBJ2-7
V: TRBV19
length: 14
DNA: TGTGCCAGTAGCCTCGGGATTAGCTCCTACGAGCAGTACTTC
CDR3: CASSLGISSYEQYF

size: -
D: -
J: TRBJ2-2
V: TRBV6-1
length: 15
DNA: TGTGCCAGCAGTGAAGGGGGGGGCAGAACGCTGAAGCTGTTTTTT
CDR3: CASSEGGGRTLKLFF

size: once
D: TRBD2
J: TRBJ2-2
V: TRBV7-3
length: 16
DNA: TGTGCCAGCAGCCCCGAGCTAGCGGCGAACACCGGGGAGCTGTTTTTT
CDR3: CASSPELAANTGELFF

size: -
D: -
J: TRBJ2-3
V: TRBV7-9
length: 13
DNA: TGTGCCAGCAGCTTGGCCGGGCCAGATACGCAGTATTTT
CDR3: CASSLAGPDTQYF

size: -
D: TRBD1
J: TRBJ1-6
V: TRBV4-1
length: 17
DNA: TGCGCCAGCAGCAAGACAGGGGGTAGCTCCTATAATTCACCCCTCCACTTT
CDR3: CASSKTGGSSYNSPLHF

size: -
D: TRBD1
J: TRBJ1-2
V: TRBV18
length: 14
DNA: TGTGCCAGCTCACAAGAACAGGGGGCTTATGGCTACACCTTC
CDR3: CASSQEQGAYGYTF

size: -
D: TRBD1
J: TRBJ2-3
V: TRBV19
length: 14
DNA: TGTGCCAGTAGTATACTAACAGGGGAAGATACGCAGTATTTT
CDR3: CASSILTGEDTQYF

size: -
D: -
J: TRBJ2-1
V: TRBV7-9
length: 18
DNA: TGTGCCAGCAGCTCCCCCGGGGGCGGGGCCACTCGTTACAATGAGCAGTTCTTC
CDR3: CASSSPGGGATRYNEQFF

size: -
D: TRBD1
J: TRBJ1-3
V: TRBV9
length: 17
DNA: TGTGCCAGCAGCGCTACTATCGACAGGGTCTCTGGAAACACCATATATTTT
CDR3: CASSATIDRVSGNTIYF

size: -
D: TRBD1
J: TRBJ1-2
V: TRBV9
length: 15
DNA: TGTGCCAGCACCCTAGAGGCACAGGGGGTCTATGGCTACACCTTC
CDR3: CASTLEAQGVYGYTF

size: -
D: -
J: TRBJ1-6
V: TRBV10-3
length: 16
DNA: TGTGCCATCAGTGCTGTTAGTGGGGAATTGGGTTCACCCCTCCACTTT
CDR3: CAISAVSGELGSPLHF

size: -
D: TRBD1
J: TRBJ1-2
V: TRBV29-1
length: 12
DNA: TGCAGCGCTGGGGGACAGAACTATGGCTACACCTTC
CDR3: CSAGGQNYGYTF

size: -
D: -
J: TRBJ2-3
V: TRBV5-5
length: 15
DNA: TGTGCCAGCAGCTTGTGGAGGGGTAGGACAGATACGCAGTATTTT
CDR3: CASSLWRGRTDTQYF

size: -
D: -
J: TRBJ2-4
V: TRBV4-1
length: 15
DNA: TGCGCCAGCAGCCAAGGTCCCCTAGCCAAAAACATTCAGTACTTC
CDR3: CASSQGPLAKNIQYF

size: -
D: -
J: TRBJ2-3
V: TRBV9
length: 14
DNA: TGTGCCAGCAGCGATGGCGGCTGGATTGATACGCAGTATTTT
CDR3: CASSDGGWIDTQYF

size: few
D: -
J: TRBJ2-7
V: TRBV11-2
length: 14
DNA: TGTGCCAGCTTCCCCCGGACAGCCTCCTACGAGCAGTACTTC
CDR3: CASFPRTASYEQYF

size: -
D: -
J: TRBJ1-1
V: TRBV6-5
length: 15
DNA: TGTGCCAGCAGTACGCAACAGGAACTGAACACTGAAGCTTTCTTT
CDR3: CASSTQQELNTEAFF

size: -
D: TRBD2
J: TRBJ2-1
V: TRBV7-3
length: 16
DNA: TGTGCCAGCAGCTTAACGAAACTAGCGGGAAGTAATGAGCAGTTCTTC
CDR3: CASSLTKLAGSNEQFF

size: -
D: -
J: TRBJ1-1
V: TRBV5-1
length: 13
DNA: TGCGCCAGCAGCTTGGAAGATAACACTGAAGCTTTCTTT
CDR3: CASSLEDNTEAFF

size: -
D: TRBD1
J: TRBJ1-2
V: TRBV10-1
length: 13
DNA: TGCGCCAGCAGGCAAAGACAGGGACATGGCTACACCTTC
CDR3: CASRQRQGHGYTF